Included here is one TCR beta chain sequence, with context. Germline V gives CDR1 MDHEN, CDR2 SYDVKM. This CDR3 has 16 residues. V lost 2 bases and J 3 bases, leaving 14 bases between the germline ends. The data stem from a study of T cell changes during pregnancy in multiple sclerosis. Profiling relied on immunoSEQ multiplex PCR, and the TCRdb table lists in-frame clones only, not all of them. The sample holds 50,000 or so clones, about 92% seen once. The chain links TRBV28 to TRBJ2-1; perhaps TRBD2 as D (6 bases). The sample was CD4+ T cells from peripheral blood mononuclear cells, taken in the third trimester of pregnancy. The sequence was obtained from a female donor with multiple sclerosis, enrolled in a pregnancy study. Written as DNA, the CDR3 is TGTGCCAGCAGTTTACGGGAACCGGGACTCTACAATGAGCAGTTCTTC. It is translated as CASSLREPGLYNEQFF. The variable domain in full, completed from reference TRBV28 and TRBJ2-1, reads DVKVTQSSRYLVKRTGEKVFLECVQDMDHENMFWYRQDPGLGLRLIYFSYDVKMKEKGDIPEGYSVSREKKERFSLILESASTNQTSMYLCASSLREPGLYNEQFFGPGTRLTVL.